These 25 T cell receptor beta chains share one sample of origin, sequenced in a study of blood T cell repertoires in COVID-19. The table came from immunoSEQ multiplex PCR; TCRdb's copy has only in-frame clones and leaves some out. This sample yields about 400,000 clones, of which around 87% are seen a single time; roughly 10% belongs to the top ten. The sequencing input was PBMCs or T cells enriched from blood (not recorded which). The source is a woman in her forties or fifties who had recovered from COVID-19.

This rearrangement joins TRBV6-5 to TRBJ1-3, with 8 bases fitting TRBD1. Germline V gene sequence: CDR1 MNHEY, CDR2 SVGAGI. J lost 2 bases, V lost 5 bases, and 5 bases had no gene match. The CDR3 length is 15 residues. Here the CDR3 reads CASSLPDRAGNTIYF. The CDR3 nucleotides are TGTGCCAGCAGTCTCCCGGACAGGGCTGGAAACACCATATATTTT.

CDR3 bases: TGTGCCAGCAGAGAAAACTCGCCCCCAGATACGCAGTATTTT. This gives the protein CASRENSPPDTQYF. The chain has TRBV6-6 and TRBJ2-3; D is ambiguous. The CDR3 has 14 residues. V lost 6 bases to trimming and J lost 4 bases, with 14 bases between them. The germline V gene has CDR1 MNHNY and CDR2 SVGAGI (reference sequence).

The chain joins TRBV7-2 to TRBJ1-3, with 9 bases aligning to TRBD1. Germline V lookup: CDR1 SGHTA, CDR2 FQGNSA. V trimming: 2 bases; J trimming: 1 base; junction bases outside the gene matches: 6. The CDR3 covers 17 residues. The DNA of the CDR3 is TGTGCCAGCAGCTTAATAGGGACAGGGCTATCTGGAAACACCATATATTTT. Translation gives CASSLIGTGLSGNTIYF.

The rearrangement joins TRBV4-3 to TRBJ1-1; no firm D call. Trimming removed 0 bases from V and 4 bases from J, with 18 bases in between. This CDR3 is 17 amino acids long. Germline V CDR1 and CDR2: LGHNA, YSLEER. As DNA, the CDR3 is TGCGCCAGCAGCCAAGACGGGTCCGGGGTGGCGGGCACTGAAGCTTTCTTT. It yields the protein CASSQDGSGVAGTEAFF.

This clone was counted between two and nine times. This rearrangement joins TRBV7-9 to TRBJ1-2; D call uncertain. Germline V gene lookup returns CDR1 SEHNR and CDR2 FQNEAQ (reference sequence). The CDR3 has 13 residues. V was clipped by 5 bases and J by 4 bases, with 11 bases between them. The CDR3 coding sequence is TGTGCCAGCAGCCCTGCGGCGGGCTATGGCTACACCTTC. Its translation: CASSPAAGYGYTF.

The J gene is TRBJ2-7, the V gene TRBV6-5, with a possible D match to TRBD1 (6 bases). CDR3 length: 14 residues. The germline CDR1 and CDR2 sequences are MNHEY and SVGAGI. Trimming cost V 6 bases and J 2 bases, with 14 bases left between them. In DNA, the CDR3 is TGTGCCAGCAGGGCAGGGGACGTAACCTACGAGCAGTACTTC. Translated: CASRAGDVTYEQYF.

This sequence joins TRBV30 and TRBJ1-4; 7 bases fit TRBD1. V dropped 2 bases and J dropped 7; count of bases not matched to a gene: 10. From germline, CDR1 is GTSNPN and CDR2 SVGIG (reference sequence). The CDR3 sequence is 15 residues long. This CDR3 is CAWSPPGQRSEKLFF. CDR3 bases: TGTGCCTGGAGTCCCCCGGGACAGCGGTCTGAAAAACTGTTTTTT.

The V and J genes are TRBV27 and TRBJ2-1, with 9 bases aligning to TRBD1. The V gene end was trimmed by 4 bases and the J gene end by 5 bases; junction bases not matched to a gene: 15. Germline CDR1 and CDR2: MNHEY and SMNVEV (reference sequence). This CDR3 is built from 18 residues. In DNA, the CDR3 is TGTGCCAGCAGTTCACTCCCGGGACAGGGTACTCTGGACAATGAGCAGTTCTTC. This sequence encodes CASSSLPGQGTLDNEQFF.

This clone turned up a few times. The chain recombines TRBV4-2 with TRBJ2-2; the match to TRBD2 covers 7 bases. This CDR3 contains 16 residues. V lost 3 bases to trimming and J lost 4 bases; unmatched junction nucleotides: 8. CDR1 and CDR2 from the germline V gene are LGHNA and YNFKEQ. The CDR3 here is CASSHERTRGTGELFF. CDR3 DNA sequence: TGTGCCAGCAGCCACGAACGGACTAGAGGCACCGGGGAGCTGTTTTTT.

The rearrangement uses TRBV5-1 and TRBJ1-1; the D is unclear. CDR3 length: 14 amino acids. Germline lookup yields CDR1 SGHRS and CDR2 YFSETQ. V was pared by 6 bases and J by 0 bases, with 12 bases between. DNA for the CDR3: TGCGCCAGCATTCTGGTGAGTATGAACACTGAAGCTTTCTTT. Its translation is CASILVSMNTEAFF. Supplemented by reference TRBV5-1 and TRBJ1-1, the full variable domain reads KAGVTQTPRYLIKTRGQQVTLSCSPISGHRSVSWYQQTPGQGLQFLFEYFSETQRNKGNFPGRFSGRQFSNSRSEMNVSTLELGDSALYLCASILVSMNTEAFFGQGTRLTVV.

This chain connects TRBV2 to TRBJ1-1, with TRBD1 matching 8 bases. Germline V gene data show CDR1 as SNHLY and CDR2 as FYNNEI. The CDR3 is 14 residues long. J gave up 2 bases and V 5 bases, and 4 bases lay outside the gene matches. In DNA form, the CDR3 reads TGTGCCAGCAGTTTGCAGGGGGCTAACACTGAAGCTTTCTTT. This sequence encodes CASSLQGANTEAFF. The complete variable domain, with remaining parts taken from reference TRBV2 and TRBJ1-1, reads EPEVTQTPSHQVTQMGQEVILRCVPISNHLYFYWYRQILGQKVEFLVSFYNNEISEKSEIFDDQFSVERPDGSNFTLKIRSTKLEDSAMYFCASSLQGANTEAFFGQGTRLTVV.

The chain has TRBV4-2 and TRBJ1-2, with a tentative D call TRBD1 (6 bases). This CDR3 has 16 amino acids. V was clipped by 0 bases and J by 4 bases, with 15 bases between them. CDR1 and CDR2 (germline): LGHNA, YNFKEQ. Here the CDR3 DNA reads TGTGCCAGCAGCCAAGATATGGCCCAGGGGACCTATGGCTACACCTTC. Translation: CASSQDMAQGTYGYTF.

V usage is TRBV4-3 and J usage is TRBJ1-2; D is uncertain. The ends were cut back, 0 bases at V and 3 bases at J, with 8 bases in the middle. CDR3 size: 14 residues. CDR1 LGHNA and CDR2 YSLEER come from the germline V gene. The chain's CDR3 is CASSQDQRDYGYTF. The CDR3 nucleotides are TGCGCCAGCAGCCAAGATCAGAGGGACTATGGCTACACCTTC.

The genes are TRBV5-1 and TRBJ2-7; 12 bases line up with TRBD1. Looked up from germline, CDR1 is SGHRS and CDR2 is YFSETQ. V gave up 4 bases and J gave up 1 base; unmatched junction bases: 3. The CDR3 length is 15 residues. As DNA, the CDR3 is TGCGCCAGCAGCGTGGGACAGGGGGCATCCTACGAGCAGTACTTC. The encoded protein is CASSVGQGASYEQYF.

V is TRBV18 and J is TRBJ2-1; 11 bases are shared with TRBD2. From germline, CDR1 is KGHSH and CDR2 LQKENI. The CDR3 is 15 residues long. J gave up 2 bases and V 3 bases, and 0 bases lay outside the gene matches. The CDR3 nucleotides are TGTGCCAGCTCACCGGGACTAGCGGCCTACAATGAGCAGTTCTTC. The encoded protein is CASSPGLAAYNEQFF.

The chain combines TRBV5-6 with TRBJ1-2, with a possible D match to TRBD1 (5 bases). Trimming left V 4 bases short and J 8 bases short, with 18 bases between. From germline, CDR1 is SGHDT and CDR2 YYEEEE. There are 14 residues in the CDR3. CDR3 protein: CASSPPGGEQGYTF. The CDR3 DNA is TGTGCCAGCAGCCCCCCCGGAGGGGAGCAAGGCTACACCTTC.

This rearrangement joins TRBV7-9 to TRBJ2-1; D uncertain. This CDR3 has 13 residues. Germline CDR1 and CDR2: SEHNR and FQNEAQ (reference sequence). Deletions cut 4 bases from V and 9 bases from J, with 13 bases between. CDR3 region: CASSYALTVEQFF. The CDR3, as DNA: TGTGCCAGCAGCTACGCCCTAACGGTTGAGCAGTTCTTC.

V usage is TRBV7-9 and J usage is TRBJ2-1, with D possibly matching TRBD1 (5 bases). Per germline, CDR1 SEHNR and CDR2 FQNEAQ (reference sequence). V was pared by 4 bases and J by 8 bases, with 21 bases between. The CDR3 sequence is 16 residues long. The chain's CDR3 is CASSSARGAVLHEQFF. The CDR3 DNA reads TGTGCCAGCAGCTCTGCAAGGGGCGCGGTGCTCCATGAGCAGTTCTTC.

The J gene is TRBJ2-1, the V gene TRBV3-1 (or the pseudogene TRBV3-2); 8 bases fit TRBD2. The CDR3 runs 15 residues. Germline loops: CDR1 LGHDT, CDR2 YNNKEL (reference sequence). J gave up 10 bases and V 0 bases, and 8 bases lay outside the gene matches. The CDR3 spells CASSQDLGLALEQFF. The CDR3 nucleotides are TGTGCCAGCAGCCAAGATCTAGGACTAGCTTTGGAGCAGTTCTTC.

This clone occurred a few times. V is TRBV30 and J is TRBJ2-7; D is possibly TRBD1 (5 bases). Germline assignment: CDR1 GTSNPN and CDR2 SVGIG (reference sequence). Trimming cost V 1 base and J 1 base, with 11 bases left between them. This CDR3 contains 14 residues. The chain's CDR3 is CAWSAKGASYEQYF. CDR3 DNA sequence: TGTGCCTGGAGTGCTAAAGGGGCTTCCTACGAGCAGTACTTC.

The chain combines TRBV28 with TRBJ1-4; D is perhaps TRBD1 (5 bases). Trimming took off 2 bases at V and 6 bases at J, with 13 bases between the two ends. This CDR3 is 15 amino acids long. Per germline, CDR1 MDHEN and CDR2 SYDVKM. CDR3 amino acids: CASSLPQVIHEKLFF. Here the CDR3 DNA reads TGTGCCAGCAGTTTACCACAGGTCATACATGAAAAACTGTTTTTT.

The chain links TRBV6-4 to TRBJ1-1; D may be TRBD1 (5 bases). This CDR3 has 15 amino acids. The ends were cut back, 5 bases at V and 3 bases at J, with 16 bases in the middle. From germline, CDR1 is MRHNA and CDR2 SNTAGT. Written as DNA, the CDR3 is TGTGCCAGCAGTTGGACCACCGGGGGGGACACTGAAGCTTTCTTT. Its translation: CASSWTTGGDTEAFF.

The V and J genes are TRBV28 and TRBJ1-2; the match to TRBD1 covers 7 bases. Per the germline V gene, CDR1 is MDHEN and CDR2 is SYDVKM. With V trimmed by 7 bases and J by 6 bases, 5 bases remained unmatched. CDR3 size: 12 residues. For the CDR3, the DNA is TGTGCCAGCATGGTAGGGGGCCATGGCTACACCTTC. It codes for CASMVGGHGYTF.

This clone came up once. J is TRBJ2-1 and V is TRBV7-3; 9 bases map to TRBD1. CDR1 and CDR2 from the germline V gene are SGHTA and FQGTGA. The CDR3 is 13 amino acids. V dropped 1 base and J dropped 16; count of bases not matched to a gene: 8. The CDR3 spells CASSLIEGDRVFF. CDR3 DNA: TGTGCCAGCAGCTTAATAGAAGGGGACAGGGTCTTCTTC. The entire variable domain, with the rest obtained from reference TRBV7-3 and TRBJ2-1, is as follows: GAGVSQTPSNKVTEKGKYVELRCDPISGHTALYWYRQSLGQGPEFLIYFQGTGAADDSGLPNDRFFAVRPEGSVSTLKIQRTERGDSAVYLCASSLIEGDRVFFGPGTRLTVL.

The chain carries TRBV2 and TRBJ2-3; TRBD1 matches at 8 bases. Germline V CDR1 and CDR2: SNHLY, FYNNEI. With V trimmed by 0 bases and J by 3 bases, 5 bases remained unmatched. The CDR3 contains 16 residues. The CDR3 nucleotides are TGTGCCAGCAGTGAAGCCAGGGGGCGCGGGACAGATACGCAGTATTTT. Translated, it gives CASSEARGRGTDTQYF.